The 25 T cell receptor beta chains in this list originate from one sample, sequenced in a study of shared clonotypes between healthy human individuals. In the naive CD8 group, cells lacked CD45RO and were positively selected for CCR7, so terminally differentiated effector memory CD45RA+ cells were left out. TCRdb's copy holds only in-frame clones and misses some; the assay was immunoSEQ multiplex PCR. The sample has about 2 million clones; about 95% are singletons. Sequencing input: naive CD8+ T cells sorted from blood. Receptors originate from a man aged 18 to 30 in good health.

This rearrangement joins TRBV6-1 to TRBJ2-7; 10 nucleotides line up with TRBD1. CDR3 length: 12 residues. With V trimmed by 6 bases and J by 6 bases, 2 bases remained unmatched. The germline gives CDR1 MNHNS, CDR2 SASEGT. The CDR3 nucleotides read TGTGCCAGCAGGACAGGGGGCCGCGAGCAGTACTTC. Amino acids: CASRTGGREQYF.

The chain couples TRBV4-1 to TRBJ2-5; D possibly corresponds to TRBD2 (6 bases). This CDR3 region has 15 residues. Germline V CDR1 and CDR2: MGHRA, YSYEKL. Trimming shortened V by 6 bases and J by 4 bases, and 18 bases separated the two germline ends. The CDR3 is CASSPPGASGETQYF. The CDR3 DNA reads TGCGCCAGCAGTCCTCCGGGAGCTAGTGGAGAGACCCAGTACTTC.

This clone was observed once. This sequence joins TRBV5-1 and TRBJ1-2; D gene uncertain. CDR3 length: 15 amino acids. Germline V gives CDR1 SGHRS, CDR2 YFSETQ. V was pared by 6 bases and J by 3 bases, with 18 bases between. CDR3 in amino acids: CASNPGNEPDYGYTF. The CDR3 DNA reads TGCGCCAGCAATCCGGGGAACGAACCCGACTATGGCTACACCTTC.

The chain links TRBV9 to TRBJ2-7, with D possibly matching TRBD1 (7 bases). Germline CDR1 is SGDLS and CDR2 is YYNGEE. Trimming took off 0 bases at V and 4 bases at J, with 14 bases between the two ends. The CDR3 runs 15 residues. The CDR3 spells CASSVAETGRYEQYF. The CDR3 DNA reads TGTGCCAGCAGCGTAGCCGAGACAGGGAGGTACGAGCAGTACTTC.

The chain joins TRBV7-6 to TRBJ2-2; D may be TRBD2 (6 bases). The germline V and J ends were trimmed by 2 bases and 6 bases, with 10 bases remaining between them. CDR3 length: 14 amino acids. From germline, CDR1 is SGHVS and CDR2 FNYEAQ. The CDR3 loop is CASSLQGGAGELFF. Here the CDR3 DNA reads TGTGCCAGCAGCTTACAGGGAGGCGCCGGGGAGCTGTTTTTT.

This chain connects TRBV15 to TRBJ2-7, with D tentatively TRBD1 (6 bases). CDR1 is LNHNV and CDR2 is YYDKDF in the germline V gene (reference sequence). V lost 1 base to trimming and J lost 4 bases, with 11 bases between them. The CDR3 covers 14 residues. CDR3 amino acids: CATSRVRGDYEQYF. The CDR3, as DNA: TGTGCCACCAGCAGAGTCAGGGGCGATTACGAGCAGTACTTC. The full variable domain, rest sourced from reference TRBV15 and TRBJ2-7, is DAMVIQNPRYQVTQFGKPVTLSCSQTLNHNVMYWYQQKSSQAPKLLFHYYDKDFNNEADTPDNFQSRRPNTSFCFLDIRSPGLGDTAMYLCATSRVRGDYEQYFGPGTRLTVT.

The chain links TRBV6-5 to TRBJ1-2; 8 positions match TRBD1. Germline V gene lookup returns CDR1 MNHEY and CDR2 SVGAGI. This CDR3 spans 14 amino acids. J gave up 6 bases and V 2 bases, and 5 bases lay outside the gene matches. The CDR3 here is CASSYHRGLDGYTF. The CDR3 nucleotides are TGTGCCAGCAGTTACCACAGGGGGTTGGATGGCTACACCTTC.

The count of this clone is one. The J gene is TRBJ2-5, the V gene TRBV5-7, with D tentatively TRBD2 (6 bases). TRBV5-7 is designated an ORF whose function remains uncertain. CDR3 length: 16 residues. V lost 3 bases and J 2 bases, leaving 17 bases between the germline ends. CDR3 bases: TGTGCCAGCAGCTGGGACTCCCCTGGGTTTCAAGAGACCCAGTACTTC. Translated, it gives CASSWDSPGFQETQYF.

As concerns this clone: Other DNA sequences in the sample encode the same CDR3. The chain recombines TRBV6-5 with TRBJ1-1; the match to TRBD1 covers 7 bases. With 2 bases clipped from V and 4 bases from J, the junction kept 4 bases outside the gene matches. CDR3 length: 14 residues. CDR1 MNHEY and CDR2 SVGAGI come from the germline V gene. CDR3 sequence (DNA): TGTGCCAGCAGTTACGGCAGGGGGAGCACTGAAGCTTTCTTT. Translating gives CASSYGRGSTEAFF.

This chain connects TRBV30 to TRBJ2-7; D is uncertain. This CDR3 contains 12 residues. Germline CDR1 and CDR2: GTSNPN and SVGIG (reference sequence). Trimming left V 7 bases short and J 2 bases short, with 12 bases between. The CDR3 sequence is CAFLDRAYEQYF. The CDR3 DNA reads as TGTGCCTTCCTTGACCGGGCCTACGAGCAGTACTTC.

This chain uses TRBV6-5 with TRBJ2-3, with D possibly being TRBD1 (5 bases). The CDR3 runs to 13 residues. Germline-derived CDR1 and CDR2 are MNHEY and SVGAGI. V lost 6 bases to trimming and J lost 2 bases, with 9 bases between them. The CDR3: CASRSGYTDTQYF. As DNA, the CDR3 is TGTGCCAGCAGATCAGGGTACACAGATACGCAGTATTTT.

The chain has TRBV4-1 and TRBJ1-2; D is perhaps TRBD1 (5 bases). The CDR3 covers 17 residues. The V gene lost 5 bases and the J gene lost 6 bases, with 25 bases spanning the gap. Germline-derived CDR1 and CDR2 are MGHRA and YSYEKL. For the CDR3, the DNA is TGCGCCAGCAGCTTTCGACAGACTCCTGTGAGGGAACATGGCTACACCTTC. Its translation is CASSFRQTPVREHGYTF.

Concerning this clone: The sample carries other DNA sequences with the same CDR3. This chain links TRBV13 with TRBJ2-7; 7 positions agree with TRBD1. After removal of 1 base from V and 1 base from J, the junction contained 1 base not matched to a gene. The CDR3 is 14 amino acids. Germline CDR1 is PRHDT and CDR2 is FYEKMQ (reference sequence). The CDR3 DNA reads TGTGCCAGCAGCTTAGTCAGGGGGTCCTACGAGCAGTACTTC. This sequence encodes CASSLVRGSYEQYF.

The chain joins TRBV18 to TRBJ2-7, with D perhaps assigned TRBD1 or TRBD2 (5 bases each). The CDR3 sequence is 14 residues long. The V gene lost 6 bases and the J gene lost 6 bases, with 18 bases spanning the gap. Germline V gene lookup returns CDR1 KGHSH and CDR2 LQKENI. CDR3 DNA: TGTGCCAGCTCCCCGACAGATCCTGCGGGCGAGCAGTACTTC. This sequence encodes CASSPTDPAGEQYF.

The DNA of the CDR3 is TGTGCCAGCAGTGAAAGGGGGGTTAGAGGGCCCTATGGCTACACCTTC. It translates to CASSERGVRGPYGYTF. The rearrangement joins TRBV25-1 to TRBJ1-2, with a possible D match to TRBD1 (6 bases). The CDR3 spans 16 residues. Trimming took 2 bases from V and 4 from J, leaving 17 bases between them. Per the germline V gene, CDR1 is MGHDK and CDR2 is SYGVNS.

The chain couples TRBV6-5 to TRBJ2-7; 8 bases agree with TRBD1. The CDR3 length is 15 residues. Germline assignment: CDR1 MNHEY and CDR2 SVGAGI. Trimming cost V 6 bases and J 0 bases; bases outside gene matches: 7. In DNA form, the CDR3 reads TGTGCCAGCAGGGACGGACAGGGACTCTCCTACGAGCAGTACTTC. Its protein is CASRDGQGLSYEQYF.

V is TRBV6-5 and J is TRBJ2-7; weak D call: TRBD2 (5 bases). The CDR3 runs 15 residues. The V gene's germline CDR1 is MNHEY and CDR2 SVGAGI. Trimming removed 6 bases at V and 3 bases at J, with 18 bases between. The CDR3 nucleotides are TGTGCCAGCAGGCACCAGTTGGACGGGATCTACGAGCAGTACTTC. Its protein is CASRHQLDGIYEQYF.

The rearrangement joins TRBV6-6 to TRBJ2-7, with no clear D. Germline lookup yields CDR1 MNHNY and CDR2 SVGAGI (reference sequence). This CDR3 is 14 amino acids long. The V and J ends lost 0 bases and 0 bases respectively, with 6 bases between them. The CDR3 here is CASSYSDGSYEQYF. The CDR3 region has the DNA TGTGCCAGCAGTTACTCGGACGGCTCCTACGAGCAGTACTTC.

This clone has only a few counts. J is TRBJ1-4 and V is TRBV25-1; D gene ambiguous. Germline V gene lookup returns CDR1 MGHDK and CDR2 SYGVNS. The CDR3 contains 12 residues. Trimming removed 1 base from V and 7 bases from J, with 4 bases in between. The CDR3 DNA is TGTGCCAGCAGTGAATGGGGTGAAAAACTGTTTTTT. This sequence encodes CASSEWGEKLFF.

This clone has just one count. V gene TRBV5-1 combines with J gene TRBJ1-4; 8 nucleotides line up with TRBD1. The germline V gene has CDR1 SGHRS and CDR2 YFSETQ. The J segment lost 1 base and the V segment lost 0 bases, leaving 5 bases of the junction unmatched. The CDR3 totals 17 residues. CDR3 loop: CASSLEAGGVTNEKLFF. CDR3 in DNA: TGCGCCAGCAGCTTGGAGGCAGGGGGCGTAACTAATGAAAAACTGTTTTTT. The entire variable domain, with the rest obtained from reference TRBV5-1 and TRBJ1-4, is as follows: KAGVTQTPRYLIKTRGQQVTLSCSPISGHRSVSWYQQTPGQGLQFLFEYFSETQRNKGNFPGRFSGRQFSNSRSEMNVSTLELGDSALYLCASSLEAGGVTNEKLFFGSGTQLSVL.

The rearrangement uses TRBV14 and TRBJ2-7; 10 nucleotides agree with TRBD1. CDR3 length: 15 residues. Per germline, CDR1 SGHDN and CDR2 FVKESK. J gave up 5 bases and V 6 bases, and 10 bases lay outside the gene matches. CDR3 sequence reads: CASSLKPGQGNEQYF. In DNA, the CDR3 is TGTGCCAGCAGTCTTAAACCGGGACAGGGGAACGAGCAGTACTTC.

Worth noting for this clone: Other nucleotide sequences in the sample specify the same CDR3. The chain links TRBV27 to TRBJ2-7; 8 bases agree with TRBD2. This CDR3 contains 15 residues. CDR1 and CDR2 (germline): MNHEY, SMNVEV (reference sequence). Germline trimming cut 0 bases from V and 2 bases from J; bases unmatched to any gene: 3. The CDR3, as DNA: TGTGCCAGCAGTTTATCGGCGGGGGGAACCTACGAGCAGTACTTC. Encoded protein: CASSLSAGGTYEQYF.

DNA for the CDR3: TGTGCCAGCAGTGTAGGTCAGTTTGAGGTGAGCACTGAAGCTTTCTTT. This sequence encodes CASSVGQFEVSTEAFF. The gene calls are TRBV6-1 and TRBJ1-1; no reliable D call. Trimming took 4 bases from V and 4 from J, leaving 19 bases between them. From germline, CDR1 is MNHNS and CDR2 SASEGT. The CDR3 contains 16 residues.

This sequence joins TRBV20-1 and TRBJ2-7; D not resolved. The V end lost 3 bases, the J end lost 6 bases, and 9 bases lay between the germline ends. The CDR3 loop spans 11 amino acids. Per germline, CDR1 DFQATT and CDR2 SNEGSKA (reference sequence). CDR3 amino acids: CSARVGAEQYF. As DNA, the CDR3 is TGCAGTGCTAGGGTAGGAGCCGAGCAGTACTTC.

The rearrangement links TRBV2 to TRBJ2-7, with D possibly being TRBD2 (6 bases). Looked up from germline, CDR1 is SNHLY and CDR2 is FYNNEI. The CDR3 totals 17 residues. Between the trimmed V and J ends, which lost 1 base and 3 bases, there was a span of 19 bases. Here the CDR3 DNA reads TGTGCCAGCAGTGAAGAAGGTGGGAGACTAGTTATCTACGAGCAGTACTTC. Its translation is CASSEEGGRLVIYEQYF.